This TCR beta chain emerged from a study of human thymus T cells. Study-wide findings and caveats: Thymic and blood repertoires showed apparently biased V and J gene usage.

Germline V gene sequence: CDR1 SEHNR, CDR2 FQNEAQ (reference sequence). CDR3 length: 12 residues. Between the trimmed V and J ends, which lost 5 bases and 4 bases, there was a span of 8 bases. TCRdb keeps only in-frame clones here, not all; method: immunoSEQ multiplex PCR. The sample has fewer than 90,000 clones, about 96% seen once. Concerning this clone: Its specificity is unknown.

The study used thymus tissue resected during corrective heart surgery. This chain uses TRBV7-9 with TRBJ1-1; D not certain. This TCR was sampled from a boy younger than two with a congenital heart defect but otherwise immunologically healthy. Sequenced material: thymus tissue. The CDR3, as DNA: TGTGCCAGCAGCCTCCGGGGCACTGAAGCTTTCTTT. It codes for CASSLRGTEAFF. The full variable domain, completed using reference TRBV7-9 and TRBJ1-1, is DTGVSQNPRHKITKRGQNVTFRCDPISEHNRLYWYRQTLGQGPEFLTYFQNEAQLEKSRLLSDRFSAERPKGSFSTLEIQRTEQGDSAMYLCASSLRGTEAFFGQGTRLTVV.